The rows below give T cell receptor beta chains drawn from one sample of a study of tumor-infiltrating lymphocytes in primary liver carcinoma. TCRdb itself ran the multiplex PCR reads through MiXCR, one entry per CDR3 protein. The sample yields approximately 330,000 distinct CDR3 sequences, roughly 61% seen once. Sequencing was done on a sample of peripheral blood. Source of these receptors: a man aged 40-49 years with primary liver carcinoma and hepatitis B virus infection. The CDR3 runs from the conserved cysteine through the conserved F or W. The order of the fields is CDR3 length, D gene, J gene, V gene, clone size, CDR3 protein, CDR3 DNA. D genes are given only for firm matches. Rows give clone size only sometimes, using once, few, many, or a class for an expanded clone.

11,.,TRBJ2-1,TRBV11-2,.,CASFDLGEQFF,TGTGCCAGCTTTGATCTTGGGGAGCAGTTCTTC
14,TRBD2,TRBJ2-5,TRBV5-4,few,CASSGAGTMETQYF,TGTGCCAGCAGCGGAGCCGGGACTATGGAGACCCAGTACTTC
13,.,TRBJ2-5,TRBV6-6,.,CVSSYRSRETQYF,TGTGTCAGCAGTTATAGGTCCCGAGAGACCCAGTACTTC
15,.,TRBJ1-5,TRBV11-2,.,CASSLVLPGRGAPAF,TGTGCCAGCAGCTTAGTTTTACCAGGGCGAGGAGCCCCAGCATTT
18,TRBD2,TRBJ2-3,TRBV29-1,.,CSVEGTSGRAPNTDTQYF,TGCAGCGTCGAAGGGACTAGCGGGAGGGCCCCAAACACAGATACGCAGTATTTT
15,TRBD1,TRBJ1-5,TRBV6-1,many,CATNLGQGFNQPQHF,TGTGCCACGAACCTCGGACAGGGTTTCAATCAGCCCCAGCATTTT
15,TRBD2,TRBJ2-3,TRBV29-1,.,CSVSGTSVFTDTQDF,TGCAGCGTTTCCGGGACTAGCGTATTCACAGATACGCAGGATTTC
16,TRBD2,TRBJ2-1,TRBV4-1,.,CASSHRFGATKREQFF,TGCGCCAGCAGCCATCGCTTCGGGGCTACCAAGCGGGAGCAATTCTTC
15,.,TRBJ1-5,TRBV6-1,many,CASRESADSNQPQHF,TGTGCCAGCAGGGAGTCGGCAGATAGCAATCAGCCCCAGCATTTT
13,.,TRBJ2-1,TRBV6-1,.,CASSLEGTNEQFF,TGTGCCAGCAGCCTTGAGGGGACGAATGAGCAGTTCTTC